This entry features one TCR beta chain sequence. Per the original methods: By means of reference gene primer amplification, nucleated cell counts were estimated. Clones were read by immunoSEQ multiplex PCR, and TCRdb kept only the in-frame ones, dropping some. V and J calls and clone size are given by that table; D and trimming were obtained from the DNA. The data contain more than 200,000 clones, about nine tenths of them singletons. These data belong to a study of blood T cell repertoires in COVID-19. At the level of the study: COVID-19 samples from acute and convalescent phases originated in the United States, Italy and Spain. The cDNA or gDNA used as material had been derived from T cells, B-cell-depleted T cells, or PBMCs.

V shed 3 bases and J shed 0 bases, with 12 bases lying between them. The CDR3 loop spans 16 amino acids. Germline V lookup: CDR1 SGHAT, CDR2 FQNNGV. Seattle cases were enrolled at active infection and followed longitudinally. This TCR was recovered from a woman aged 25 to 39 with COVID-19, enrolled during active disease. V is TRBV11-2 and J is TRBJ2-1, with D uncertain. Source material: peripheral blood. The CDR3 DNA reads as TGTGCCAGCAGCTTGAGAGGCCTTACCTCCTACAATGAGCAGTTCTTC. This encodes CASSLRGLTSYNEQFF.